These 7 T cell receptor beta chains share one sample of origin, sequenced in a study of identical twins (dated by TCRdb to the mid-2010s). Library generation was performed with 5' RACE. These reads were obtained on an Illumina HiSeq 2000. TCRdb's own reprocessing of the public reads used fastp at Q25 and MiXCR and kept productive beta chains. Records with the same CDR3 protein are collapsed into one entry carrying the most frequent genes and DNA. Within this sample are 1.5 million to 2 million distinct CDR3 sequences, with under 35% of them counted one time only. The biggest ten clones account for about 0.27% of the sample. The source material was cord blood. These receptors were obtained from a newborn girl in good health.

This clonotype was observed a few times. The J gene is TRBJ2-1, the V gene TRBV2; possible D gene TRBD2, 5 bases. Germline V CDR1 and CDR2: SNHLY, FYNNEI. This CDR3 is 12 amino acids long. Trimming pared 6 bases from V and 9 bases from J, leaving 12 bases between. Here the CDR3 reads CASSLLRAEQFF. The DNA of the CDR3 is TGTGCCAGCAGCCTCTTGAGGGCTGAGCAGTTCTTC.

The chain links TRBV7-9 to TRBJ1-2; a weak D match, TRBD1 (6 bases). The CDR3 covers 17 residues. In germline, CDR1 is SEHNR, CDR2 FQNEAQ (reference sequence). Deletions cut 3 bases from V and 4 bases from J, with 21 bases between. In DNA form, the CDR3 reads TGTGCCAGCAGCTTCAACGACAGGACCGTCGGGGTCTATGGCTACACCTTC. Translating gives CASSFNDRTVGVYGYTF.

This clonotype has more than one count but fewer than ten. The chain has TRBV7-6 and TRBJ1-2; TRBD1 agrees at 9 bases. The length of the CDR3 is 16 residues. With 4 bases clipped from V and 1 base from J, the junction kept 7 bases outside the gene matches. Germline CDR1 SGHVS, CDR2 FNYEAQ. CDR3 DNA sequence: TGTGCCAGCAGCTCGGTTCGGGACAGGGTTAACTATGGCTACACCTTC. This encodes CASSSVRDRVNYGYTF.

The sample holds a few counts of this clonotype. The chain recombines TRBV12-3 or TRBV12-4 with TRBJ2-1, with 7 bases that match TRBD1. V lost 1 base and J lost 4; bases outside the gene matches: 4. This CDR3 spans 15 amino acids. CDR3 DNA sequence: TGTGCCAGCAGTTTAGGCAGGGGGTTATACAATGAGCAGTTCTTC. Amino acids: CASSLGRGLYNEQFF.

The rearrangement joins TRBV5-1 to TRBJ1-1, with a possible D match to TRBD1 (5 bases). Germline assignment: CDR1 SGHRS and CDR2 YFSETQ. The CDR3 runs to 16 residues. V was trimmed by 4 bases and J by 1 base, leaving 17 bases between them. DNA for the CDR3: TGCGCCAGCAGCCCGTGGCAGGGCCTCCGGAACACTGAAGCTTTCTTT. Translated: CASSPWQGLRNTEAFF.

This clonotype was seen a few times. This chain joins TRBV28 and TRBJ2-1, with 9 bases lining up with TRBD2. The CDR3 covers 18 residues. V shed 6 bases and J 2 bases; nucleotides not matched to a gene: 14. Germline CDR1 is MDHEN and CDR2 is SYDVKM. In DNA, the CDR3 is TGTGCCAGCAGGCAAGGGCTAGCGGGACGCTTTACCTACAATGAGCAGTTCTTC. Protein sequence: CASRQGLAGRFTYNEQFF.

This clonotype was found a few times. This chain connects TRBV29-1 to TRBJ2-3; 12 nucleotides line up with TRBD2. Germline CDR1 reads SQVTM; CDR2 reads ANQGSEA. The CDR3 totals 14 residues. V lost 6 bases to trimming and J lost 3 bases; unmatched junction nucleotides: 4. The CDR3 DNA is TGCAGCGTGGAGACTAGCGGGAGAACAGATACGCAGTATTTT. Amino acids: CSVETSGRTDTQYF.